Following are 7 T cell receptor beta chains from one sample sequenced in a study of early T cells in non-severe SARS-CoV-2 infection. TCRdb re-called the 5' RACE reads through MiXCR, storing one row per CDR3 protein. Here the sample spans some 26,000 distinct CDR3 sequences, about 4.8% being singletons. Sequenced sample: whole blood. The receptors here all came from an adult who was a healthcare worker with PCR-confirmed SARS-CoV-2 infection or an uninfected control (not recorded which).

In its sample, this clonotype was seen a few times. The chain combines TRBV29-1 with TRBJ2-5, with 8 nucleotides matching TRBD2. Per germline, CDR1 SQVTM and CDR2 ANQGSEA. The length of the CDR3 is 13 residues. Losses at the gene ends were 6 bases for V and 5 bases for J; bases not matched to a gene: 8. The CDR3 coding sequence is TGCAGCGTGGTCCCTAGCGGGCGGGAGACCCAGTACTTC. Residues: CSVVPSGRETQYF.

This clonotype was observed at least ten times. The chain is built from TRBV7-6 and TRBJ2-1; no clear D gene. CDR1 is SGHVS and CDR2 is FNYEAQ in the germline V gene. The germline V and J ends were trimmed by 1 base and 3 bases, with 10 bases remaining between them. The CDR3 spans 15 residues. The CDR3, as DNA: TGTGCCAGCAGCTTAGACTCGTATGGCTACAATGAGCAGTTCTTC. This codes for CASSLDSYGYNEQFF.

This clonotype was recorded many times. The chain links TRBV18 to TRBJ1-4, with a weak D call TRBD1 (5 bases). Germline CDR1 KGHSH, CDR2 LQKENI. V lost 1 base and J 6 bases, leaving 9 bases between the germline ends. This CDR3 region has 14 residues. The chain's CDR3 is CASSPRTGDEKLFF. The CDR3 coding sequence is TGTGCCAGCTCACCACGGACGGGGGATGAAAAACTGTTTTTT.

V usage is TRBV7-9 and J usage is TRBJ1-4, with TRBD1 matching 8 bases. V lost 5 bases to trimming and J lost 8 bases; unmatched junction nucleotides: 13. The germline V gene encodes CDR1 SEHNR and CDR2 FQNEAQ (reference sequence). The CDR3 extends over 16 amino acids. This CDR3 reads CASSPISGTGYEKLFF. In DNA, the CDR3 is TGTGCCAGCAGCCCCATTTCCGGGACAGGATACGAAAAACTGTTTTTT.

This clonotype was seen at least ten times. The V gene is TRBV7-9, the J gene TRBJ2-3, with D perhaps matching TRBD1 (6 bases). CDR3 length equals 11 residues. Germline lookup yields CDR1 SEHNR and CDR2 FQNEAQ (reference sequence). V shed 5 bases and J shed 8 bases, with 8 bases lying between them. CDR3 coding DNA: TGTGCCAGCAGCCTAGGGGGTACGCAGTATTTT. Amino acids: CASSLGGTQYF.

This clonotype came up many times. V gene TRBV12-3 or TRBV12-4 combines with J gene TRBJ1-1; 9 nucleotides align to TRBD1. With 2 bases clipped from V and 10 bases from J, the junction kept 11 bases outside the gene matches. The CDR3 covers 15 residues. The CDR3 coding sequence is TGTGCCAGCAGTTTATCCGGAAGGGGACAGGGCGCAGCTTTCTTT. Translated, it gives CASSLSGRGQGAAFF.

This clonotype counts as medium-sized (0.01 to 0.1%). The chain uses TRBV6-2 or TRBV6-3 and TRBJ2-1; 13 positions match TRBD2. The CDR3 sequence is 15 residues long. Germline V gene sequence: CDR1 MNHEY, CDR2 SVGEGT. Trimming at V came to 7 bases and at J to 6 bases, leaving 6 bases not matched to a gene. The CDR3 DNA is TGTGCCAGCATGAGACTAGCGGGGGGCATCAATGAGCAGTTCTTC. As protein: CASMRLAGGINEQFF.